These 9 T cell receptor beta chains were sequenced from one sample in a study of immune evolution from preneoplasia to lung adenocarcinoma. Only in-frame clones appear in the TCRdb table, and some are missing; sequencing was by immunoSEQ multiplex PCR. The data show roughly 1,200 clones, with 84% seen just once and around 27% held by the top ten. The sample consisted of FFPE adjacent normal lung tissue. These receptor sequences come from a person between 60 and 70 years old with lung adenocarcinoma.

DNA for the CDR3: TGTGCCAGCAGCCAGGCCCCCTCCTACGAGCAGTACTTC. This codes for CASSQAPSYEQYF. The chain uses TRBV7-3 and TRBJ2-7, with D uncertain. The CDR3 sequence is 13 residues long. The ends were cut back, 5 bases at V and 0 bases at J, with 8 bases in the middle. Looked up from germline, CDR1 is SGHTA and CDR2 is FQGTGA.

The chain has TRBV29-1 and TRBJ1-5, with D perhaps matching TRBD1 (5 bases). Germline CDR1 SQVTM, CDR2 ANQGSEA. V lost 4 bases and J 0 bases, leaving 10 bases between the germline ends. This CDR3 region has 14 residues. The CDR3 nucleotides read TGCAGCGTTGGGGGGGACCTTAGCAATCAGCCCCAGCATTTT. Translation gives CSVGGDLSNQPQHF.

The V gene is TRBV7-2, the J gene TRBJ2-3; D is ambiguous. The V and J ends lost 1 base and 0 bases respectively, with 8 bases between them. The germline CDR1 and CDR2 sequences are SGHTA and FQGNSA. CDR3 length: 15 amino acids. CDR3 residues: CASSLGRQSTDTQYF. CDR3 DNA sequence: TGTGCCAGCAGCTTAGGTAGGCAGAGCACAGATACGCAGTATTTT.

The V and J genes are TRBV18 and TRBJ2-7; tentative D call: TRBD2 (6 bases). Germline CDR1 is KGHSH and CDR2 is LQKENI. The length of the CDR3 is 16 residues. Trimming pared 0 bases from V and 1 base from J, leaving 13 bases between. CDR3 sequence: CASSPPTGVGSYEQYF. DNA for the CDR3: TGTGCCAGCTCACCACCGACGGGGGTCGGATCCTACGAGCAGTACTTC.

The chain carries TRBV7-9 and TRBJ1-1, with D uncertain. The ends were cut back, 6 bases at V and 3 bases at J, with 8 bases in the middle. Germline V lookup: CDR1 SEHNR, CDR2 FQNEAQ (reference sequence). The CDR3 extends over 12 amino acids. The CDR3: CASSLSYTEAFF. CDR3 coding DNA: TGTGCCAGCAGTTTATCATACACTGAAGCTTTCTTT.

This clone was counted a few times. This chain connects TRBV9 to TRBJ1-1, with D perhaps TRBD1 (5 bases). Trimming pared 2 bases from V and 5 bases from J, leaving 13 bases between. The CDR3 has 14 amino acids. Germline loops: CDR1 SGDLS, CDR2 YYNGEE. CDR3 region: CASSVTVEGTEAFF. The DNA for the CDR3 is TGTGCCAGCAGCGTGACAGTGGAGGGGACTGAAGCTTTCTTT.

This clone was seen just once. The CDR3 DNA reads TGTGCTTACTTCGGAGACTCCTACGAGCAGTACTTC. It is translated as CAYFGDSYEQYF. V gene TRBV2 combines with J gene TRBJ2-7; D not resolved. The CDR3 is made up of 12 amino acids. The germline V gene has CDR1 SNHLY and CDR2 FYNNEI.

The gene calls are TRBV7-9 and TRBJ1-2; D gene uncertain. Trimming shortened V by 2 bases and J by 5 bases, and 6 bases separated the two germline ends. The CDR3 has 12 amino acids. Germline lookup yields CDR1 SEHNR and CDR2 FQNEAQ (reference sequence). Here the CDR3 DNA reads TGTGCCAGCAGCTTAACAGAATATGGCTACACCTTC. Translation: CASSLTEYGYTF.

V gene TRBV23-1 combines with J gene TRBJ2-3; 13 nucleotides align to TRBD2. TRBV23-1 is recorded as an ORF, its role being uncertain. This CDR3 contains 18 residues. J lost 4 bases, V lost 4 bases, and 11 bases had no gene match. CDR3 amino acids: CASSLGLAGVRWADTQYF. CDR3 DNA sequence: TGCGCCAGCAGTCTAGGACTAGCGGGAGTAAGGTGGGCAGATACGCAGTATTTT.